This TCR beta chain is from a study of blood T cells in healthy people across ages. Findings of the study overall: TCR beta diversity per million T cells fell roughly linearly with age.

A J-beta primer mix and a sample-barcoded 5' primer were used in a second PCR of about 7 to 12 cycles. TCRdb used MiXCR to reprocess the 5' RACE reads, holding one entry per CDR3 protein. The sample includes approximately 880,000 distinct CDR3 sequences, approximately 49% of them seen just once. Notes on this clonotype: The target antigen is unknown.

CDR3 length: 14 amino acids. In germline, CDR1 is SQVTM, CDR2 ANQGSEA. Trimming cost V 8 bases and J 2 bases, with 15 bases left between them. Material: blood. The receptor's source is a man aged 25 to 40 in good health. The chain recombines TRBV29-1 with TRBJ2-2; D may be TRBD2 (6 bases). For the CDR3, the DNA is TGCAGCATCCGGGACTCCAGAAACACCGGGGAGCTGTTTTTT. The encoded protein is CSIRDSRNTGELFF.